The 15 T cell receptor beta chains below were found in one sample sequenced in a study of cytomegalovirus exposure and HLA in healthy donors. The primer mix had 60 Vbeta and 13 Jbeta primers. Sequenced by immunoSEQ multiplex PCR; TCRdb stores in-frame clones only, minus some. The repertoire has approximately 140,000 clones, about 79% of them found once; the top ten carry approximately 2.3%. The sequencing sample was made of PBMCs. Every receptor here comes from a male donor in good health and CMV-seronegative.

This sequence joins TRBV4-1 and TRBJ2-5; the match to TRBD2 covers 11 bases. Trimming at V came to 4 bases and at J to 4 bases, leaving 5 bases not matched to a gene. The CDR3 totals 15 residues. The germline V gene encodes CDR1 MGHRA and CDR2 YSYEKL. CDR3 DNA: TGCGCCAGCAGCCGGGTAGCGGGAGGGCTAGAGACCCAGTACTTC. This codes for CASSRVAGGLETQYF.

The V gene is TRBV2, the J gene TRBJ1-1; a weak D match, TRBD1 (6 bases). There are 14 residues in the CDR3. Germline-derived CDR1 and CDR2 are SNHLY and FYNNEI. Trimming shortened V by 3 bases and J by 5 bases, and 13 bases separated the two germline ends. The CDR3 DNA reads as TGTGCCAGCAGTGAGCGGGGGGCCGGGACTGAAGCTTTCTTT. Translating gives CASSERGAGTEAFF. Together with reference TRBV2 and TRBJ1-1, the CDR3 gives the full variable domain: EPEVTQTPSHQVTQMGQEVILRCVPISNHLYFYWYRQILGQKVEFLVSFYNNEISEKSEIFDDQFSVERPDGSNFTLKIRSTKLEDSAMYFCASSERGAGTEAFFGQGTRLTVV.

CDR3 coding DNA: TGTGCCAGCAGCCCCTCCTACTACGAGCAGTACTTC. It codes for CASSPSYYEQYF. This chain links TRBV11-2 with TRBJ2-7, with D unresolved. CDR1 is SGHAT, CDR2 FQNNGV, per germline. The V end lost 5 bases, the J end lost 3 bases, and 8 bases lay between the germline ends. CDR3 length equals 12 residues.

The chain joins TRBV4-3 to TRBJ2-2, with D unresolved. Germline CDR1 LGHNA, CDR2 YSLEER. V was pared by 0 bases and J by 7 bases, with 6 bases between. There are 13 residues in the CDR3. The CDR3 here is CASSQDVVGELFF. CDR3 DNA sequence: TGCGCCAGCAGCCAAGATGTAGTCGGGGAGCTGTTTTTT.

Here the CDR3 reads CASSGGRENTGELFF. CDR3 coding DNA: TGTGCCAGCAGCGGTGGGCGGGAGAACACCGGGGAGCTGTTTTTT. The chain uses TRBV9 and TRBJ2-2, with D maybe TRBD2 (6 bases). The germline CDR1 and CDR2 sequences are SGDLS and YYNGEE. Trimming left V 3 bases short and J 1 base short, with 10 bases between. This CDR3 has 15 amino acids.

The V call is TRBV4-3, the J call TRBJ2-1; 8 bases agree with TRBD1. The CDR3 has 15 residues. V lost 4 bases to trimming and J lost 6 bases; unmatched junction nucleotides: 8. Germline V gene data show CDR1 as LGHNA and CDR2 as YSLEER. DNA of the CDR3: TGCGCCAGCAGCCCCCGGGACAGGTTTAGCAATGAGCAGTTCTTC. Its protein product is CASSPRDRFSNEQFF.

The chain joins TRBV6-5 to TRBJ1-3; D gene ambiguous. Trimming cost V 2 bases and J 0 bases, with 5 bases left between them. The CDR3 totals 14 residues. Germline CDR1 and CDR2: MNHEY and SVGAGI. CDR3 in DNA: TGTGCCAGCAGTTACGGGCCCTCTGGAAACACCATATATTTT. Protein product: CASSYGPSGNTIYF.

This clone was detected once. The gene calls are TRBV7-9 and TRBJ2-2; no reliable D call. The germline V gene has CDR1 SEHNR and CDR2 FQNEAQ (reference sequence). This CDR3 contains 16 residues. V was pared by 5 bases and J by 1 base, with 14 bases between. The DNA of the CDR3 is TGTGCCAGCAGCCAAGCTCTTGGGCTGAACACCGGGGAGCTGTTTTTT. As protein: CASSQALGLNTGELFF. The variable domain in full, completed from reference TRBV7-9 and TRBJ2-2, reads DTGVSQNPRHKITKRGQNVTFRCDPISEHNRLYWYRQTLGQGPEFLTYFQNEAQLEKSRLLSDRFSAERPKGSFSTLEIQRTEQGDSAMYLCASSQALGLNTGELFFGEGSRLTVL.

This clone was seen only a few times. The gene calls are TRBV9 and TRBJ1-3; no clear D gene. The CDR3 sequence is 14 residues long. Trimming pared 3 bases from V and 10 bases from J, leaving 17 bases between. Per the germline V gene, CDR1 is SGDLS and CDR2 is YYNGEE. The CDR3 loop reads CASSAEGGHRTIYF. For the CDR3, the DNA is TGTGCCAGCAGCGCCGAGGGAGGTCACCGGACCATATATTTT.

This chain uses TRBV14 with TRBJ2-2; no clear D. V was shortened by 2 bases and J by 3 bases, with 16 bases between the two germline ends. Per the germline V gene, CDR1 is SGHDN and CDR2 is FVKESK. The CDR3 sequence is 17 residues long. The CDR3 loop reads CASSQYQVSYDTGELFF. In DNA form, the CDR3 reads TGTGCCAGCAGCCAATACCAGGTTTCATATGACACCGGGGAGCTGTTTTTT.

V gene TRBV5-1 combines with J gene TRBJ2-5; the match to TRBD1 covers 8 bases. CDR3 length: 16 residues. Losses at the gene ends were 5 bases for V and 5 bases for J; bases not matched to a gene: 14. Germline CDR1 and CDR2: SGHRS and YFSETQ. The CDR3 sequence is CASRPPGGASGETQYF. As DNA, the CDR3 is TGCGCCAGCAGGCCGCCAGGGGGCGCATCTGGGGAGACCCAGTACTTC.

This chain uses TRBV5-4 with TRBJ2-1; 7 bases fit TRBD2. This CDR3 region has 13 residues. Germline CDR1 and CDR2: SGHNT and YYREEE (reference sequence). The J segment lost 8 bases and the V segment lost 3 bases, leaving 5 bases of the junction unmatched. CDR3 in amino acids: CASSSLAVHEQFF. CDR3 in DNA: TGTGCCAGCAGCTCCCTAGCGGTCCATGAGCAGTTCTTC.

Regarding this clone: Other DNA sequences in the same sample also yield this CDR3. V and J are TRBV15 and TRBJ2-7, with 13 bases matching TRBD2. The CDR3 contains 15 residues. V was clipped by 0 bases and J by 5 bases; unmatched bases: 1. CDR1 LNHNV and CDR2 YYDKDF come from the germline V gene (reference sequence). The CDR3 sequence is CATSREGLAGDEQYF. CDR3 in DNA: TGTGCCACCAGCAGAGAAGGACTAGCGGGAGACGAGCAGTACTTC.

The rearrangement joins TRBV27 to TRBJ1-5, with 7 nucleotides matching TRBD1. This CDR3 spans 15 amino acids. Trimming cost V 0 bases and J 3 bases; bases outside gene matches: 2. Per germline, CDR1 MNHEY and CDR2 SMNVEV (reference sequence). CDR3 in DNA: TGTGCCAGCAGTTTATCGGGACAGACCAATCAGCCCCAGCATTTT. The encoded protein is CASSLSGQTNQPQHF.

V usage is TRBV11-1 and J usage is TRBJ2-3, with 14 bases identical to TRBD2. Trimming cost V 2 bases and J 3 bases; bases outside gene matches: 1. From germline, CDR1 is SGHAT and CDR2 FQDESV (reference sequence). This CDR3 has 16 residues. CDR3 protein: CASSLRTSGRTDTQYF. Here the CDR3 DNA reads TGTGCCAGCAGCTTAAGGACTAGCGGGAGGACAGATACGCAGTATTTT. Variable domain in full (rest from reference TRBV11-1 and TRBJ2-3): EAEVAQSPRYKITEKSQAVAFWCDPISGHATLYWYRQILGQGPELLVQFQDESVVDDSQLPKDRFSAERLKGVDSTLKIQPAELGDSAMYLCASSLRTSGRTDTQYFGPGTRLTVL.